This T cell receptor (beta chain) derives from a study of tumor-infiltrating lymphocytes in primary liver carcinoma. Study details: Patients underwent resection of primary liver carcinoma. Study-wide results and limits: The difference in top-250-clone fraction between tumors and blood was significant, favoring tumors (p = 0.039).

This clonotype was observed many times. Its antigen is unknown. With roughly 0.5 ug total RNA as template and a constant-region primer, TCR beta cDNA was made. Library construction for TCR beta comprised three nested multiplex PCR rounds performed with slightly modified ARM-PCR. Researchers ran the first two PCR rounds for roughly 10 cycles each with TRBV1-TRBV30 forward primers and a C-beta reverse primer. TCRdb passed the multiplex PCR reads through MiXCR, listing each CDR3 protein once. The sample holds 310,000 or so distinct CDR3 sequences, 65% seen once. Both blood RNA, taken from unsorted whole blood, and germline DNA were extracted. Every patient had chronic HBV infection and was treatment-naive. CDR3 length: 13 amino acids. Per germline, CDR1 MNHEY and CDR2 SVGAGI. V was clipped by 2 bases and J by 9 bases, with 11 bases between them.

The receptor comes from a man aged 35-49 years with primary liver carcinoma and hepatitis B virus infection. Material for sequencing was peripheral blood. V usage is TRBV6-5 and J usage is TRBJ2-1; the D gene is possibly TRBD2 (6 bases). The CDR3, as DNA: TGTGCCAGCAGTTACCTTCAGGGAGGTGAGCAGTTCTTC. It translates to CASSYLQGGEQFF.